This T cell receptor (beta chain) stems from a study of cytomegalovirus exposure and HLA in healthy donors. Findings of the study overall: Listed as cytomegalovirus-associated were around 160 TCR beta chains. According to a subsequent analysis, TCR clusters from the first cohort were inclined to appear together in the roughly 120 validation repertoires.

As for this clone: The antigen is unknown.

The protocol was immunoSEQ multiplex PCR, while the TCRdb copy is restricted to in-frame clones and leaves out a portion. The data hold roughly 200,000 clones, with about nine tenths observed a single time. Sequenced: PBMCs. This clonotype originated in a man aged 30 to 45 in good health and CMV-seropositive.

CDR3 in amino acids: CASSPDRVRVGSPLHF. The CDR3, as DNA: TGTGCCAGCTCACCAGACCGAGTCAGGGTGGGTTCACCCCTCCACTTT. This chain connects TRBV18 to TRBJ1-6; the D gene is possibly TRBD1 (5 bases). This CDR3 is 16 amino acids long. Trimming stripped 2 bases from V and 9 bases from J, with 17 bases between. CDR1 and CDR2 (germline): KGHSH, LQKENI. The full variable domain, in which reference TRBV18 and TRBJ1-6 provide the parts outside the CDR3, is NAGVMQNPRHLVRRRGQEARLRCSPMKGHSHVYWYRQLPEEGLKFMVYLQKENIIDESGMPKERFSAEFPKEGPSILRIQQVVRGDSAAYFCASSPDRVRVGSPLHFGNGTRLTVT.